This note documents a single T cell receptor beta chain sequence. Per the original data handling: Quantification of nucleated cells was approximated via reference gene primer amplification. TCRdb's table, derived via immunoSEQ multiplex PCR, lists solely in-frame clones and lacks some. V, J and clone size are those of that table, while D and trimming were read from the DNA. The table records 80,000 or so clones, 86% of them present only once. The data originate from a study of blood T cell repertoires in COVID-19. Germline V gene lookup returns CDR1 SGHTA and CDR2 FQGNSA. The ends lost 2 bases at V and 5 bases at J; junction bases unmatched: 7. CDR3 length equals 15 residues.

The chain joins TRBV7-2 to TRBJ2-5; 8 bases agree with TRBD2. The receptor was isolated from a woman aged 55-69 years with acute or convalescent COVID-19. Sequencing was carried out using peripheral blood. CDR3: CASSLFSGGWETQYF. DNA for the CDR3: TGTGCCAGCAGCTTATTTTCGGGGGGGTGGGAGACCCAGTACTTC.